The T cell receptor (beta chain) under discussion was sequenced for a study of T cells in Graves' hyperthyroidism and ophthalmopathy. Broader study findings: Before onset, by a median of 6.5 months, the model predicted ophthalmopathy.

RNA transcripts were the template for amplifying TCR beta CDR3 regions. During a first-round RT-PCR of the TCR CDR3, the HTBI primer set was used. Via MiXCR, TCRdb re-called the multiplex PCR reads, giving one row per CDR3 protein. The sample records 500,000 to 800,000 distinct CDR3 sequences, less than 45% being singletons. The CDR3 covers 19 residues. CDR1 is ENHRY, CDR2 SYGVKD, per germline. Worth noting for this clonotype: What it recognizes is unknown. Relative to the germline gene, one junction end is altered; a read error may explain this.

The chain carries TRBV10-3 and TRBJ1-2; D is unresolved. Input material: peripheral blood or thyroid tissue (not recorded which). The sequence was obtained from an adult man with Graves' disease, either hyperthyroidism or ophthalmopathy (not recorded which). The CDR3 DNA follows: TGTGCCAGCAGTGAAAACCATCACATGGCTCGCGCGTTGAGCTATGGCTACACCTTC. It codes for CASSENHHMARALSYGYTF.